This T cell receptor (beta chain) was recovered during a study of T cells in Graves' hyperthyroidism and ophthalmopathy (dated by TCRdb to the late 2010s). About the full investigation: Peripheral blood samples were taken at the time of initial diagnosis, prior to any treatment. TCR V-J signatures able to tell the groups apart were searched for in a discovery cohort of approximately 95 patients, of whom under 45 had Graves' ophthalmopathy and roughly 59 had stable Graves' hyperthyroidism. An independent validation cohort of under 20 hyperthyroidism patients and 17 patients who later progressed to ophthalmopathy tested prospective prediction of ophthalmopathy. The 100 discovery patients were randomly split 7:3 into training and test sets. Thyroid tissue and blood T-cell repertoires from more than five Graves' hyperthyroidism patients were also compared in the study. After sampling, hyperthyroidism patients received methimazole starting at 30 mg daily, and ophthalmopathy patients received high-dose intravenous methylprednisolone. According to the paper, TCR Vbeta CDR3 sequencing was carried out on around 140 peripheral blood samples, which came from around 43 ophthalmopathy, around 75 hyperthyroidism and roughly 17 progressor patients.

What the authors observed across the whole study: A model built on a 13 V-J signature distinguished ophthalmopathy from stable hyperthyroidism, reaching around 88% sensitivity and approximately 81% specificity in cross-validation and 80%/75% in testing. Blood samples also contained most of the expanded thyroid clonotypes (frequency above 0.001), which suggests that blood repertoires may reflect thyroid immune responses. In validation, the model predicted progression to ophthalmopathy a median of approximately 6.3 months before onset, with about 71% sensitivity and almost 75% specificity. Sample size was not statistically predetermined, and blinding of investigators to group allocation was not performed.

This clonotype was detected ten times or more. It has no known antigen specificity. The input lacks base qualities; no much larger clone sits a single base away. The TCR beta CDR3 regions were amplified from the RNA transcripts. The TCR CDR3 was subjected to a first round of RT-PCR using the HTBI primer set and the Qiagen OneStep RT-PCR kit. Libraries were constructed in a second round of multiplex PCR, after which size selection and purification were carried out. Sequencing of the libraries was done on an Illumina HiSeq2000 using paired-end 100 bp reads. In the authors' own workflow: SOAPnuke was used to process the raw data, throwing out any read that contained adapters or uncalled bases, had a mean Phred below 15, or lacked an exact constant-primer or identifier match. COPE v1.2.5 was used to merge the high-quality paired reads, and each unique nucleotide sequence was defined as a clonotype. Clonotypes were aligned to IMGT TRBV, TRBD and TRBJ reference segments using MiTCR v1.1. The analysis was restricted to V-J combinations with a frequency above 0.0001, which together covered roughly 99% of the repertoires. A TCS score was defined as the ratio between F50 (clonal expansion) and ExV (chaos), using BLOSUM62-based TCRdist between CDR3 peptides within each V-J. Welch's t-statistics and random forest reduced roughly 500 V-J features to 13, which were used in a naive Bayes classifier (R e1071). Using fastp trimming at Q25 and MiXCR clonotype assembly, TCRdb reanalyzed the public sequencing data and kept in-frame beta chains. Rows are unified per CDR3 protein, each entry keeping the most common DNA and genes. TCRdb assigned the V and J calls; the authors' analysis was not used. A total of roughly 250,000 distinct CDR3 sequences appear in this sample, roughly 15% of them only once. Together, the top ten hold roughly 14% of the sample.

The hyperthyroidism patients were between 18 and 65 years old and newly diagnosed, with a disease duration of less than 2 months. The study excluded patients with uncontrolled infections, other autoimmune diseases, pregnancy or lactation. Clinical symptoms, serum thyroxine and TRAb, thyroid ultrasound, and orbital computed tomography formed the basis for the diagnoses. For progressor patients, blood was drawn at the first diagnosis of hyperthyroidism, before any ophthalmopathy symptoms had appeared. PBMCs were isolated from 10 ml of fresh peripheral blood by Ficoll-Paque density gradient centrifugation. Progressor patients were initially diagnosed with Graves' hyperthyroidism and developed ophthalmopathy during follow-up. Total RNA was extracted using Trizol reagent, and RNA quality was assessed on an Agilent 2100 Bioanalyzer. V is shortened by 2 bases, J by 5 bases, and the region joining them spans 6 bases. Its CDR3 holds 12 amino acids, cysteine through phenylalanine. Only CDR3 DNA remains: 36 bases, in frame from the first base.

Recombination joined TRBV12-3 or TRBV12-4 with TRBJ1-1, with the D gene not clear enough to name. This TCR derives from a woman between 40 and 55 years old with Graves' hyperthyroidism that later progressed to Graves' ophthalmopathy. Sequencing used blood. The CDR3 reads CASSLRQTEAFF. The DNA sequence follows: TGTGCCAGCAGTTTAAGGCAGACTGAAGCTTTCTTT.